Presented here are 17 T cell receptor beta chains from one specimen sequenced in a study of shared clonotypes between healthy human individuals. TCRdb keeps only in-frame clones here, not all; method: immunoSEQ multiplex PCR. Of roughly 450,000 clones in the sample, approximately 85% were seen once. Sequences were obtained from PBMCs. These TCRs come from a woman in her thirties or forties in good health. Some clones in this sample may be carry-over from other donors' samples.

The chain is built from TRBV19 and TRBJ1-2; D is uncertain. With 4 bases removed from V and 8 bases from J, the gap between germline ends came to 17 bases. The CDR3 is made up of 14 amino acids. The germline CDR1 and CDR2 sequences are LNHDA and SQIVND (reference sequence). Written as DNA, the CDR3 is TGTGCCAGTAGTACCGCAGCGGTTGTGGGAGGCTACACCTTC. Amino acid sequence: CASSTAAVVGGYTF.

CDR3 loop: CASSLIAGVSYNEQFF. The DNA for the CDR3 is TGTGCCAGCAGTTTAATTGCGGGAGTCTCCTACAATGAGCAGTTCTTC. V gene TRBV27 combines with J gene TRBJ2-1, with 7 bases lining up with TRBD2. Germline-derived CDR1 and CDR2 are MNHEY and SMNVEV (reference sequence). V lost 2 bases and J lost 0; bases outside the gene matches: 4. CDR3 length: 16 amino acids.

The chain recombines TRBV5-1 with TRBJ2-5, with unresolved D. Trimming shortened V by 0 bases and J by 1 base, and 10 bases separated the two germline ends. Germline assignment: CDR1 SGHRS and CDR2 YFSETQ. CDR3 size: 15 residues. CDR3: CASSLGANIQETQYF. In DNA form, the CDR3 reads TGCGCCAGCAGCTTGGGAGCGAATATCCAAGAGACCCAGTACTTC.

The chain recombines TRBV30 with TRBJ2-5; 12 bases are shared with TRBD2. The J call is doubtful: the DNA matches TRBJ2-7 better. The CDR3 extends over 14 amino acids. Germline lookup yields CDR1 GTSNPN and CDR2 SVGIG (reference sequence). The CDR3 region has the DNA TGTGCCTGGGAAAGCGGACTAGCGGGGTACGAGCAGTACTTC. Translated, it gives CAWESGLAGYEQYF.

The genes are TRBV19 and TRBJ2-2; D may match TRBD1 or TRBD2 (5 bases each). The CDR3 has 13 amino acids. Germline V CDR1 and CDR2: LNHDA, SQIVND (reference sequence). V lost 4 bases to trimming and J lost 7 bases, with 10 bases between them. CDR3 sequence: CASSTVGGGELFF. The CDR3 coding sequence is TGTGCCAGTAGTACTGTTGGGGGCGGGGAGCTGTTTTTT. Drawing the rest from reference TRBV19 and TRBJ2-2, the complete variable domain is DGGITQSPKYLFRKEGQNVTLSCEQNLNHDAMYWYRQDPGQGLRLIYYSQIVNDFQKGDIAEGYSVSREKKESFPLTVTSAQKNPTAFYLCASSTVGGGELFFGEGSRLTVL.

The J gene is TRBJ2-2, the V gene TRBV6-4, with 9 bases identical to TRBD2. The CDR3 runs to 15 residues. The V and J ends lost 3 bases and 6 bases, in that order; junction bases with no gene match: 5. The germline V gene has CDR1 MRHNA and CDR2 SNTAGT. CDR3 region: CASSEIAGESGELFF. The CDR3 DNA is TGTGCCAGCAGTGAAATAGCGGGAGAATCCGGGGAGCTGTTTTTT.

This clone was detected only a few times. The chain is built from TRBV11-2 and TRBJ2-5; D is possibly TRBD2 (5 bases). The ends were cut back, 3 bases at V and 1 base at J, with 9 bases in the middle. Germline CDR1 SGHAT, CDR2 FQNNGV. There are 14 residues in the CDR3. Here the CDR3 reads CASSFTGFQETQYF. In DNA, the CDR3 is TGTGCCAGCAGCTTCACGGGGTTCCAAGAGACCCAGTACTTC.

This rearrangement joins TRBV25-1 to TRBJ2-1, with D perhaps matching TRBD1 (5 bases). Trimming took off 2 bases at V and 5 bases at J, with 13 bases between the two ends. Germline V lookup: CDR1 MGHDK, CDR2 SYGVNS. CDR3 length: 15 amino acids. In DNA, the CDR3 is TGTGCCAGCAGTGAAAGGGTGGGGCGGAACAATGAGCAGTTCTTC. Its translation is CASSERVGRNNEQFF.

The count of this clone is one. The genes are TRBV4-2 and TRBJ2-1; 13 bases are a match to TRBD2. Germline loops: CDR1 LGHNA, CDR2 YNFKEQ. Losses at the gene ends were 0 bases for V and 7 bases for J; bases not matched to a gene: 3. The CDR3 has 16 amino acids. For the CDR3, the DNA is TGTGCCAGCAGCCAAGATCCGACTAGCGGGAGGAATGAGCAGTTCTTC. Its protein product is CASSQDPTSGRNEQFF.

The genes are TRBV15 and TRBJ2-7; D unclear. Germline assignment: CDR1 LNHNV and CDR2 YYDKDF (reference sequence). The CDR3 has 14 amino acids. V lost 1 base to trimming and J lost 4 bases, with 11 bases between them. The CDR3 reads CATSRGAGEYEQYF. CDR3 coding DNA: TGTGCCACCAGCAGAGGCGCAGGAGAATACGAGCAGTACTTC.

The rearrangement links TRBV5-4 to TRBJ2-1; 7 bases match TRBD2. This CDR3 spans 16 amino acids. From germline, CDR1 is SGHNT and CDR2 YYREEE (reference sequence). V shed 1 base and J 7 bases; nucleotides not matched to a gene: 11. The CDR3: CASSLMGREKGNEQFF. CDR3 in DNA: TGTGCCAGCAGCTTGATGGGGCGGGAGAAAGGAAATGAGCAGTTCTTC.

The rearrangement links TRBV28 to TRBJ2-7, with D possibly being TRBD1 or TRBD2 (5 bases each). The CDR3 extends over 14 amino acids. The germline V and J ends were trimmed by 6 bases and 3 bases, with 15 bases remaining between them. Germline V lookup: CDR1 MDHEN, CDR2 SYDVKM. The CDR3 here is CASRMWDQGYEQYF. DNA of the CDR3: TGTGCCAGCAGGATGTGGGACCAAGGCTACGAGCAGTACTTC.

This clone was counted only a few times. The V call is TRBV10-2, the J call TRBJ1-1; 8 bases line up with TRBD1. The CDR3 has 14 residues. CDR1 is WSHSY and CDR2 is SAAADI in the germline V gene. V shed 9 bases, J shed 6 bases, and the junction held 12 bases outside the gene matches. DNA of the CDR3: TGCGCCAGTGCTACGGCAGGGGGCATCGCTGAAGCTTTCTTT. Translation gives CASATAGGIAEAFF.

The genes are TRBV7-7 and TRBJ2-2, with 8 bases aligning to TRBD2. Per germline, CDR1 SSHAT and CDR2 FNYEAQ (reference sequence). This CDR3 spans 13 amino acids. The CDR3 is CAAGGERAGELFF. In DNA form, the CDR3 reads TGTGCGGCCGGGGGGGAGAGGGCCGGGGAGCTGTTTTTT.

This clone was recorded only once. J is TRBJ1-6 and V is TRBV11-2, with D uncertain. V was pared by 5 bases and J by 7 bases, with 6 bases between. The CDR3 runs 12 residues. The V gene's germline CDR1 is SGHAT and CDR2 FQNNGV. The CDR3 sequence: CASSRVNSPLHF. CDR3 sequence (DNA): TGTGCCAGCAGCCGTGTAAATTCACCCCTCCACTTT. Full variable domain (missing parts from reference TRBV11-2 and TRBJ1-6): EAGVAQSPRYKIIEKRQSVAFWCNPISGHATLYWYQQILGQGPKLLIQFQNNGVVDDSQLPKDRFSAERLKGVDSTLKIQPAKLEDSAVYLCASSRVNSPLHFGNGTRLTVT.

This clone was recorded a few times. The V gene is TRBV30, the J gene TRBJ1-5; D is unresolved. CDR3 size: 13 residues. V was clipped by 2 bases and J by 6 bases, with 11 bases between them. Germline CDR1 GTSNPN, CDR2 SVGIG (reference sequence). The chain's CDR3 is CAWSPATTQPQHF. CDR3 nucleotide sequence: TGTGCCTGGAGTCCAGCTACCACTCAGCCCCAGCATTTT.

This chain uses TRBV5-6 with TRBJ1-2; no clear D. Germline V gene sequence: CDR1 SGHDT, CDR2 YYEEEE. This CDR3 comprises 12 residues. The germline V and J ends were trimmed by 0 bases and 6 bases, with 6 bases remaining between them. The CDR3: CASSLDNHGYTF. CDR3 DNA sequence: TGTGCCAGCAGCTTGGACAATCATGGCTACACCTTC.